One T cell receptor (beta chain) is described in this entry. Its antigen is not known. Patients with stable or active relapsing-remitting disease, all of them treatment-naive, made up the multiple sclerosis controls. These data originate in a study of CD8 T cells in Susac syndrome. Study results and limitations: In its TCR sequencing and HLA analysis, the study acknowledged that the number of individuals was relatively small.

It was with random hexamers that roughly 0.5 to 1 ug RNA was reverse transcribed. Across 54 Vbeta and 13 Jbeta, TCR beta CDR3 was amplified with immunoSEQ multiplex PCR. Each CDR3 protein gets one entry after TCRdb re-called the immunoSEQ multiplex PCR reads with MiXCR. Of some 450,000 distinct CDR3 sequences detected, 85% appear once; the ten largest clones hold 0.12%. The germline gives CDR1 SQVTM, CDR2 ANQGSEA. This CDR3 is 12 amino acids long. V gave up 1 base and J gave up 7 bases, with 7 bases separating them. The origin of this receptor is a human donor with multiple sclerosis. Sequencing used CD8+ T cells from PBMCs. This chain links TRBV29-1 with TRBJ2-2; no reliable D call. The CDR3 loop is CSVEVGLGELFF. The CDR3 DNA reads TGCAGCGTTGAAGTGGGTCTCGGGGAGCTGTTTTTT.